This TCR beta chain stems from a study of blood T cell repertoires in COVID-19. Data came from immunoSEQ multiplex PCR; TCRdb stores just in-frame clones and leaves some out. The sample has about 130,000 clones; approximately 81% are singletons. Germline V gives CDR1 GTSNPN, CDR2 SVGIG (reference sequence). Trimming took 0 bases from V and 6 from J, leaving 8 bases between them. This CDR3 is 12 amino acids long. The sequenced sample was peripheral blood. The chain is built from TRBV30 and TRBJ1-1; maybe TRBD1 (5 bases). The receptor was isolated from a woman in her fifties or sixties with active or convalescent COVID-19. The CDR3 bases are TGTGCCTGGAGTGTCAGGGAGGCTGAAGCTTTCTTT. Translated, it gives CAWSVREAEAFF. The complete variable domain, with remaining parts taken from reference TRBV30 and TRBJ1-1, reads SQTIHQWPATLVQPVGSPLSLECTVEGTSNPNLYWYRQAAGRGLQLLFYSVGIGQISSEVPQNLSASRPQDRQFILSSKKLLLSDSGFYLCAWSVREAEAFFGQGTRLTVV.